The rows below give T cell receptor beta chains drawn from one sample of a study of CD8 T cells in Susac syndrome. TCRdb re-called the immunoSEQ multiplex PCR reads with MiXCR, one entry per CDR3 protein. The data show hundreds of thousands of distinct CDR3 sequences, approximately 81% seen once. Sequencing input: CD8+ T cells from PBMCs. These receptors were taken from a human donor with multiple sclerosis. Each CDR3 is given with its conserved first and last residue. The order of the fields is CDR3 length, V gene, J gene, CDR3 protein.

len: 13
v_gene: TRBV27
j_gene: TRBJ2-2
CDR3aa: CASIGGTSGELFF

len: 15
v_gene: TRBV20-1
j_gene: TRBJ2-7
CDR3aa: CSARDKGGSSYEQYF

len: 15
v_gene: TRBV6-5
j_gene: TRBJ2-1
CDR3aa: CASSSPTSSYNEQFF

len: 14
v_gene: TRBV2
j_gene: TRBJ2-5
CDR3aa: CASPWAPKGETQYF

len: 13
v_gene: TRBV20-1
j_gene: TRBJ2-1
CDR3aa: CSAPRTGYNEQFF

len: 13
v_gene: TRBV19
j_gene: TRBJ2-7
CDR3aa: CASKETGYYEQYF

len: 15
v_gene: TRBV7-6
j_gene: TRBJ2-7
CDR3aa: CASSLAATGAYEQYF

len: 15
v_gene: TRBV4-1
j_gene: TRBJ1-1
CDR3aa: CASSQVGGQNTEAFF

len: 14
v_gene: TRBV19
j_gene: TRBJ1-6
CDR3aa: CASSIRDYNSPLHF

len: 15
v_gene: TRBV2
j_gene: TRBJ2-3
CDR3aa: CASRITGASTDTQYF

len: 15
v_gene: TRBV20-1
j_gene: TRBJ2-7
CDR3aa: CSARKLAGGPHEQYF

len: 15
v_gene: TRBV27
j_gene: TRBJ2-7
CDR3aa: CASSLDPGLTYEQYF

len: 13
v_gene: TRBV6-5
j_gene: TRBJ1-1
CDR3aa: CASSYDPKTEAFF

len: 18
v_gene: TRBV15
j_gene: TRBJ2-2
CDR3aa: CATSRDYGGDGYTGELFF

len: 14
v_gene: TRBV9
j_gene: TRBJ2-3
CDR3aa: CASSAARGADTQYF

len: 17
v_gene: TRBV19
j_gene: TRBJ1-1
CDR3aa: CASSKPDREAGAPEAFF

len: 13
v_gene: TRBV9
j_gene: TRBJ1-2
CDR3aa: CASSSTGAGGYTF

len: 14
v_gene: TRBV27
j_gene: TRBJ2-7
CDR3aa: CASSPSPGGWEQYF

len: 13
v_gene: TRBV7-9
j_gene: TRBJ2-6
CDR3aa: CASSLRDPGALTF

len: 14
v_gene: TRBV29-1
j_gene: TRBJ2-1
CDR3aa: CSVVLDRVLNEQFF

len: 17
v_gene: TRBV6-5
j_gene: TRBJ2-7
CDR3aa: CASSYSEPGTGSYEQYF

len: 16
v_gene: TRBV6-5
j_gene: TRBJ2-5
CDR3aa: CASSYADSPLQETQYF

len: 16
v_gene: TRBV24-1
j_gene: TRBJ1-3
CDR3aa: CATNFLGRSSGNTIYF

len: 18
v_gene: TRBV9
j_gene: TRBJ2-1
CDR3aa: CASSRERGGRAINNEQFF

len: 14
v_gene: TRBV12-3/TRBV12-4
j_gene: TRBJ2-5
CDR3aa: CASSFSGMQETQYF

len: 17
v_gene: TRBV7-9
j_gene: TRBJ2-1
CDR3aa: CASSSRAGQGRVNEQFF

len: 13
v_gene: TRBV27
j_gene: TRBJ1-1
CDR3aa: CASRRQGTTEAFF

len: 15
v_gene: TRBV5-4
j_gene: TRBJ2-3
CDR3aa: CASSWGTSGRGTQYF

len: 15
v_gene: TRBV6-5
j_gene: TRBJ2-7
CDR3aa: CASSYHLAGVYEQYF

len: 13
v_gene: TRBV2
j_gene: TRBJ1-2
CDR3aa: CASSNERIYGYTF

len: 18
v_gene: TRBV7-9
j_gene: TRBJ2-7
CDR3aa: CASSRNRDRVLVGYEQYF